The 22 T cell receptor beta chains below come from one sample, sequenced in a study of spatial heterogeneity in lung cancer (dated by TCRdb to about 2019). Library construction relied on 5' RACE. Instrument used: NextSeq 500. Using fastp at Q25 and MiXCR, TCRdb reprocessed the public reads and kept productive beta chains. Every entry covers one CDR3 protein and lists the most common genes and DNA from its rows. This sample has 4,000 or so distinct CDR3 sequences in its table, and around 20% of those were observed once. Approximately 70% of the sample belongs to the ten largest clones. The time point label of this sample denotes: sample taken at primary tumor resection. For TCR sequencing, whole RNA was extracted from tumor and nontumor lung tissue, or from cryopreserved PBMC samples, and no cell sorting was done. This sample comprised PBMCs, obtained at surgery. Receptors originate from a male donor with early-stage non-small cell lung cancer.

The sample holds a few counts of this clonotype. CDR3 DNA: TGCAGTGCTAGAAAAGCGGGGGGCAACCAAGAGACCCAGTACTTC. Translation: CSARKAGGNQETQYF. The gene calls are TRBV20-1 and TRBJ2-5; 9 bases line up with TRBD2. V shed 2 bases and J 0 bases; nucleotides not matched to a gene: 4. CDR1 DFQATT and CDR2 SNEGSKA come from the germline V gene (reference sequence). The CDR3 consists of 15 residues.

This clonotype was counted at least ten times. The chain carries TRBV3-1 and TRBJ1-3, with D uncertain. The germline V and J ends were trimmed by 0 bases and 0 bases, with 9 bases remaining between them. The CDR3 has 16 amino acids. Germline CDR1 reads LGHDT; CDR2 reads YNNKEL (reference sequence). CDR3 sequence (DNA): TGTGCCAGCAGCCAAGAACGGATTGTCTCTGGAAACACCATATATTTT. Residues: CASSQERIVSGNTIYF.

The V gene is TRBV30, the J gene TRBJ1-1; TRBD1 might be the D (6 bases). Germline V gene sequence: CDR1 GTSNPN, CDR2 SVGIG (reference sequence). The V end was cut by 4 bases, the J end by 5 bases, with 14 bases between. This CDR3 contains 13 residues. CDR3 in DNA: TGTGCCTGGACCCGAAGGGGGAGGACTGAAGCTTTCTTT. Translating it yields CAWTRRGRTEAFF.

The CDR3, as DNA: TGCAGTGCCCCAAAAGCAGGCTCCTCGACGAACATTCAGTACTTC. The encoded protein is CSAPKAGSSTNIQYF. V usage is TRBV20-1 and J usage is TRBJ2-4; D is unclear. The CDR3 is made up of 15 amino acids. Germline V lookup: CDR1 DFQATT, CDR2 SNEGSKA (reference sequence). Trimming took 6 bases from V and 7 from J, leaving 22 bases between them.

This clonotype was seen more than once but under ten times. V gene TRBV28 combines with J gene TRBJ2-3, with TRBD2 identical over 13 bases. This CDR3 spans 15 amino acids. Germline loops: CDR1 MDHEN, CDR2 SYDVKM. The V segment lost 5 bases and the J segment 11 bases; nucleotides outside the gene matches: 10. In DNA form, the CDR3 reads TGTGCCAGCAGTCCAGGGACTAGCGGGAACCAAAAGCAGTATTTT. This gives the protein CASSPGTSGNQKQYF.

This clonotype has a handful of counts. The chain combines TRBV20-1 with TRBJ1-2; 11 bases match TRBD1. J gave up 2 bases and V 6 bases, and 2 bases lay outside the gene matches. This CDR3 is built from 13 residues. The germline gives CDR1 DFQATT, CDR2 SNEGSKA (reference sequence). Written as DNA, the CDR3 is TGCAGTGCGAGGGACAGGGGGAACTATGGCTACACCTTC. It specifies CSARDRGNYGYTF.

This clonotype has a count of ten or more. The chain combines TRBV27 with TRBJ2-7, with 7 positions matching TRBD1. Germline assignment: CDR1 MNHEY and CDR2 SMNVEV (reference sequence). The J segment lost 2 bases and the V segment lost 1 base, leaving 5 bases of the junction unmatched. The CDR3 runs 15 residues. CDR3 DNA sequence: TGTGCCAGCAGTTTATTTGGGACAGCTCCCTACGAGCAGTACTTC. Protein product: CASSLFGTAPYEQYF.

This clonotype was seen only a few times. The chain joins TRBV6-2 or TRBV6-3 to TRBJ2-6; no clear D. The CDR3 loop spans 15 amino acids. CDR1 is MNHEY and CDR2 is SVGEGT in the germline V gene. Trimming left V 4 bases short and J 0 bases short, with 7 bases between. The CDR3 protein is CASSSPSSGANVLTF. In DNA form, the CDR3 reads TGTGCCAGCAGTTCCCCGAGCTCTGGGGCCAACGTCCTGACTTTC.

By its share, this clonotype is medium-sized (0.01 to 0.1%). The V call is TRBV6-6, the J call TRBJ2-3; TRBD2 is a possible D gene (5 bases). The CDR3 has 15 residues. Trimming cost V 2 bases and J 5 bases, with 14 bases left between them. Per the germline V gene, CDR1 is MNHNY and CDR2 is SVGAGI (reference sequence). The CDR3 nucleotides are TGTGCCAGCAGTTACATGAGTAGCGCCAGAGATACGCAGTATTTT. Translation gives CASSYMSSARDTQYF.

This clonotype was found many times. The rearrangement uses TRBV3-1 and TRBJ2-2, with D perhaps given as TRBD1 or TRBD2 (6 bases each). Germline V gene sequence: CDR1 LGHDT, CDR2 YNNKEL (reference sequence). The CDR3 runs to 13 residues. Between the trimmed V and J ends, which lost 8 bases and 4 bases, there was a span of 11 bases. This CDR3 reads CASGGRGTGELFF. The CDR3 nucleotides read TGTGCCAGCGGGGGGCGCGGCACCGGGGAGCTGTTTTTT.

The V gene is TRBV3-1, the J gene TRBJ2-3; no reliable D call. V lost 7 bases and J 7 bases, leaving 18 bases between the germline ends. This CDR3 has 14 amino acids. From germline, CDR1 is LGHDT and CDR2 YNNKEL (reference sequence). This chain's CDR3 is CASNPGPPTNTQYF. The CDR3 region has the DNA TGTGCCAGCAACCCTGGACCCCCTACGAATACGCAGTATTTT.

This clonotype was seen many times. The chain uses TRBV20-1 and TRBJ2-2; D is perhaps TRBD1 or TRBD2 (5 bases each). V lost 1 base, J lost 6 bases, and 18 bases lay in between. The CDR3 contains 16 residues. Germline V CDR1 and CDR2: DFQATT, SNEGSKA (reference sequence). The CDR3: CSARVLGSRGSGELFF. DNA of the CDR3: TGCAGTGCTAGAGTACTAGGTTCGAGGGGATCCGGGGAGCTGTTTTTT.

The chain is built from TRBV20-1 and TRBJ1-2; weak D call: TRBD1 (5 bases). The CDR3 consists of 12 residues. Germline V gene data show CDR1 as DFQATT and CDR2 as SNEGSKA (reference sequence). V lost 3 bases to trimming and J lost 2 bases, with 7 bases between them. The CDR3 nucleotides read TGCAGTGCTAGTGCAGGGAACTATGGCTACACCTTC. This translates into CSASAGNYGYTF.

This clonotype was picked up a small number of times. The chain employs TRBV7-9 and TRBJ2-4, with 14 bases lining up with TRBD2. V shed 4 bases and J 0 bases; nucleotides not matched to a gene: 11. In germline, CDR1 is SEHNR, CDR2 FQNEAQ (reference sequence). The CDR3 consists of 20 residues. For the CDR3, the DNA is TGTGCCAGCAGCTCGACTAGCGGGAGGGCCTCCTCCGAAGCCAAAAACATTCAGTACTTC. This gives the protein CASSSTSGRASSEAKNIQYF.

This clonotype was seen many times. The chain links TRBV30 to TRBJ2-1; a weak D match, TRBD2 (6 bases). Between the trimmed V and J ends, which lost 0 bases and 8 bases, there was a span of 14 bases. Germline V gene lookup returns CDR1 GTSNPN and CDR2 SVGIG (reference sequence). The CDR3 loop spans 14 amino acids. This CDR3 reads CAWSVGGVVDEQFF. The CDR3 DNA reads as TGTGCCTGGAGTGTGGGCGGGGTGGTCGATGAGCAGTTCTTC.

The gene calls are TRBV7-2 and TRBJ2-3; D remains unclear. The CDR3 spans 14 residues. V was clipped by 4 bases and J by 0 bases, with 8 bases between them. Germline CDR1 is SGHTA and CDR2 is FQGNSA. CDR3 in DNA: TGTGCCAGCAGCTCGCCCGTAAGCACAGATACGCAGTATTTT. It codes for CASSSPVSTDTQYF. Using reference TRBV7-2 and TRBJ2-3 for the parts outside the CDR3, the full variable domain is GAGVSQSPSNKVTEKGKDVELRCDPISGHTALYWYRQSLGQGLEFLIYFQGNSAPDKSGLPSDRFSAERTGGSVSTLTIQRTQQEDSAVYLCASSSPVSTDTQYFGPGTRLTVL.

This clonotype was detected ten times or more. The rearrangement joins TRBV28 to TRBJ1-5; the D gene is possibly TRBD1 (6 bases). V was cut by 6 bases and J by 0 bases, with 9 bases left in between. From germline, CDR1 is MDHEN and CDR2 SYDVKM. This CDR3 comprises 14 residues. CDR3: CASRQGYSNQPQHF. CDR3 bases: TGTGCCAGCAGGCAGGGGTATAGCAATCAGCCCCAGCATTTT.

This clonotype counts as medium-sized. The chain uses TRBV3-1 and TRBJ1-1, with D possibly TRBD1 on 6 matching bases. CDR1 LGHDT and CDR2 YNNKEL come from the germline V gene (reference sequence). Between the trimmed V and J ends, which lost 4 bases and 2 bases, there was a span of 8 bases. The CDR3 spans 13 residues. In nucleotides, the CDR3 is TGTGCCAGCAGCCCACAGGGAAACACTGAAGCTTTCTTT. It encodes CASSPQGNTEAFF.

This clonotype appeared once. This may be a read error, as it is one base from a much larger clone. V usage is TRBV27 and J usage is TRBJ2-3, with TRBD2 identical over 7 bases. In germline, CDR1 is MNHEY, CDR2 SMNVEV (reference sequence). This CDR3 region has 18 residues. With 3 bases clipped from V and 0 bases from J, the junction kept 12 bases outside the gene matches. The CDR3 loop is CASSFMANGRPSTDTQYF. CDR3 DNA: TGTGCCAGCAGTTTTATGGCTAACGGGAGGCCGAGCACAGATACGCAGTATTTT.

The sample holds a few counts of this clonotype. The CDR3 is CSVEDQGQSYGYTF. The CDR3 coding sequence is TGCAGCGTTGAAGATCAGGGGCAGAGCTATGGCTACACCTTC. V is TRBV29-1 and J is TRBJ1-2, with a tentative D call TRBD1 (6 bases). This CDR3 has 14 residues. In germline, CDR1 is SQVTM, CDR2 ANQGSEA. The ends were cut back, 0 bases at V and 4 bases at J, with 12 bases in the middle.

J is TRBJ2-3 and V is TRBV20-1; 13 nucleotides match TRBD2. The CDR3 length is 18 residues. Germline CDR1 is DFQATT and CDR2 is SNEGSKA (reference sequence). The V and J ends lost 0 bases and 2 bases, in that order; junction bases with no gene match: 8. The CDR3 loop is CSARDRTSGGPDTDTQYF. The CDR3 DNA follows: TGCAGTGCTAGAGATCGGACTAGCGGGGGCCCTGACACAGATACGCAGTATTTT.

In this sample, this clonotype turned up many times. The CDR3 nucleotides read TGTGCCAGCAGGCCCAAACTGAACACTGAAGCTTTCTTT. Translation gives CASRPKLNTEAFF. This sequence joins TRBV28 and TRBJ1-1; D gene uncertain. CDR1 and CDR2 from the germline V gene are MDHEN and SYDVKM. V lost 6 bases to trimming and J lost 0 bases, with 8 bases between them. CDR3 size: 13 residues.